This T cell receptor beta chain was identified in a study of molecular identifiers for immune sequencing clone quantification. CDR3 length equals 14 residues. CDR1 and CDR2 from the germline V gene are MDHEN and SYDVKM. Details on this clonotype: What it binds is unknown. Sequence at one end of the junction differs from germline and may be a read error.

The study's findings and limits: A shared barcode on identical TCR molecules could lead to underestimated sizes for highly expanded clones. Detectable among approximately 930,000 naive cells, according to reports, was Jurkat TCR RNA spiked in from one cell.

The bulk TCR libraries were made with methods described before and with listed TCR primers. TCRdb independently ran MiXCR on the PCR reads; one entry per CDR3 protein. The sample includes some 320,000 distinct CDR3 sequences, about a quarter of them seen just once. The material sequenced was naive CD8+ T cells from blood, with Jurkat cell RNA spiked in. Subset: FACS-sorted CD8+CD4-CCR7+CD45RA+ naive T cells. The TCR comes from a human donor in good health. Some libraries in this study had Jurkat cell RNA spiked in. The chain carries TRBV28 and TRBJ2-7, with 8 bases lining up with TRBD1. CDR3 in amino acids: CASGFRSGGDEQYF. The CDR3, as DNA: TGTGCCAGCGGTTTCCGATCAGGGGGCGACGAGCAGTACTTC.